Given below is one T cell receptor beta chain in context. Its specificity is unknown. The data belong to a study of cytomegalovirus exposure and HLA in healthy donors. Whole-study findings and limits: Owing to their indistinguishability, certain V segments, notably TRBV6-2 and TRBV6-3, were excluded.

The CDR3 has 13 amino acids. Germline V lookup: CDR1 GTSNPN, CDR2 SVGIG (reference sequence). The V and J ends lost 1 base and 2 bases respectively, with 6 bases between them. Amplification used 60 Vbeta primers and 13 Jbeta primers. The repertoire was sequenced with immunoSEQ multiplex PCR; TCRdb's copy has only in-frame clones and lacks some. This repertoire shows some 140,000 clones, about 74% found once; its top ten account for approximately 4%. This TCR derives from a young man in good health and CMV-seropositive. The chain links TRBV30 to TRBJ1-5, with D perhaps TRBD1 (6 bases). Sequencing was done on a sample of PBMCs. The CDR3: CAWSAGGNQPQHF. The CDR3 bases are TGTGCCTGGAGTGCAGGGGGCAATCAGCCCCAGCATTTT.